The next 32 T cell receptor beta chains were all read from a single sample in a study of cytomegalovirus exposure and HLA in healthy donors. With 60 Vbeta and 13 Jbeta primers, the PCR was carried out. Assay: immunoSEQ multiplex PCR; the TCRdb copy retains only in-frame clones and omits some. Found here are around 200,000 clones, 75% to 80% of them singletons; the top ten hold 1.5% to 2%. Source material: PBMCs. The receptors here all came from a male donor in good health and CMV-seronegative.

The chain links TRBV6-6 to TRBJ2-7, with D perhaps TRBD2 (6 bases). Germline V gene lookup returns CDR1 MNHNY and CDR2 SVGAGI (reference sequence). The CDR3 extends over 13 amino acids. V lost 5 bases to trimming and J lost 6 bases, with 14 bases between them. The CDR3 loop is CASSQGTSLEQYF. CDR3 sequence (DNA): TGTGCCAGCAGTCAAGGGACTTCTCTCGAGCAGTACTTC.

This chain joins TRBV27 and TRBJ2-7; TRBD1 agrees at 7 bases. The CDR3 loop spans 11 amino acids. The V and J ends lost 7 bases and 9 bases, in that order; junction bases with no gene match: 6. In germline, CDR1 is MNHEY, CDR2 SMNVEV (reference sequence). CDR3 residues: CASNPGQWQYF. CDR3 coding DNA: TGTGCCAGCAACCCGGGACAGTGGCAGTACTTC.

This clone has only one observation. This chain joins TRBV2 and TRBJ2-3; 11 bases align to TRBD2. Trimming removed 2 bases from V and 4 bases from J; junction bases left unmatched: 5. In germline, CDR1 is SNHLY, CDR2 FYNNEI. There are 16 residues in the CDR3. CDR3 DNA: TGTGCCAGCAGTGAAACGACTAGCGGGGACGCAGATACGCAGTATTTT. Translated: CASSETTSGDADTQYF.

In this sample, this clone turned up a few times. The chain is built from TRBV6-5 and TRBJ1-6; D gene uncertain. Germline V CDR1 and CDR2: MNHEY, SVGAGI. The CDR3 covers 13 residues. V was pared by 6 bases and J by 7 bases, with 10 bases between. CDR3 loop: CASSSPPNSPLHF. The CDR3 bases are TGTGCCAGCAGCTCCCCCCCCAATTCACCCCTCCACTTT.

Concerning this clone: Other nucleotide sequences in the sample specify the same CDR3. The chain recombines TRBV28 with TRBJ1-1; D may be TRBD1 (5 bases). Germline V CDR1 and CDR2: MDHEN, SYDVKM. With 1 base removed from V and 1 base from J, the gap between germline ends came to 7 bases. This CDR3 region has 14 residues. The CDR3 DNA reads TGTGCCAGCAGTTTATCGGGGGGGAACACTGAAGCTTTCTTT. It is translated as CASSLSGGNTEAFF.

The table lists this clone with a few counts. The chain couples TRBV28 to TRBJ2-1, with TRBD2 matching over 9 bases. Germline CDR1 is MDHEN and CDR2 is SYDVKM. V was pared by 0 bases and J by 2 bases, with 2 bases of the junction left unmatched. CDR3 size: 16 residues. CDR3: CASSLWREGTYNEQFF. CDR3 DNA sequence: TGTGCCAGCAGTTTATGGCGGGAGGGTACCTACAATGAGCAGTTCTTC.

This chain links TRBV18 with TRBJ1-2, with D unresolved. This CDR3 has 14 amino acids. Looked up from germline, CDR1 is KGHSH and CDR2 is LQKENI. The V end lost 4 bases, the J end lost 5 bases, and 14 bases lay between the germline ends. CDR3 sequence (DNA): TGTGCCAGCTCACTCGCCGCGGGAGAGTATGGCTACACCTTC. Residues: CASSLAAGEYGYTF.

The chain has TRBV2 and TRBJ2-1, with 10 bases fitting TRBD2. After removal of 6 bases from V and 7 bases from J, the junction contained 6 bases not matched to a gene. Germline CDR1 is SNHLY and CDR2 is FYNNEI. This CDR3 has 14 residues. The CDR3 DNA reads as TGTGCCAGCAGCCGCCTAGCGGGAGAGAATGAGCAGTTCTTC. Residues: CASSRLAGENEQFF.

The chain joins TRBV7-2 to TRBJ2-7; the match to TRBD1 covers 10 bases. The CDR3 loop spans 13 amino acids. Germline V lookup: CDR1 SGHTA, CDR2 FQGNSA. Losses at the gene ends were 7 bases for V and 6 bases for J; bases not matched to a gene: 6. As DNA, the CDR3 is TGTGCCAGCACCGACAGGGGGCCGCGCGAGCAGTACTTC. This gives the protein CASTDRGPREQYF.

This chain links TRBV28 with TRBJ2-1; 12 nucleotides line up with TRBD2. This CDR3 has 15 amino acids. J lost 4 bases, V lost 5 bases, and 3 bases had no gene match. Germline V gene data show CDR1 as MDHEN and CDR2 as SYDVKM. The CDR3 sequence: CASSTTSGSYNEQFF. The CDR3 DNA reads as TGTGCCAGCAGTACGACTAGCGGGAGTTACAATGAGCAGTTCTTC.

Details on this clone: The sample carries other DNA sequences with the same CDR3. The rearrangement uses TRBV30 and TRBJ1-2; 9 bases are a match to TRBD1. The V gene end was trimmed by 3 bases and the J gene end by 4 bases; junction bases not matched to a gene: 3. This CDR3 is 13 amino acids long. Per germline, CDR1 GTSNPN and CDR2 SVGIG (reference sequence). CDR3 nucleotides: TGTGCCTGGAGACAGGGGGCGTTCTATGGCTACACCTTC. As protein: CAWRQGAFYGYTF. The complete variable domain, with remaining parts taken from reference TRBV30 and TRBJ1-2, reads SQTIHQWPATLVQPVGSPLSLECTVEGTSNPNLYWYRQAAGRGLQLLFYSVGIGQISSEVPQNLSASRPQDRQFILSSKKLLLSDSGFYLCAWRQGAFYGYTFGSGTRLTVV.

Only a few counts were recorded for this clone. This sequence joins TRBV5-4 and TRBJ1-2; 8 bases are a match to TRBD1. V gave up 4 bases and J gave up 4 bases; unmatched junction bases: 6. CDR1 is SGHNT, CDR2 YYREEE, per germline (reference sequence). The CDR3 has 14 amino acids. The CDR3 bases are TGTGCCAGCAGCAGACCCGGGACAGGCTATGGCTACACCTTC. This codes for CASSRPGTGYGYTF.

This clone was detected once. The chain is built from TRBV7-6 and TRBJ2-3; TRBD1 matches 10 bases. Germline-derived CDR1 and CDR2 are SGHVS and FNYEAQ. J lost 3 bases, V lost 8 bases, and 2 bases had no gene match. The CDR3 runs 13 residues. CDR3 sequence (DNA): TGTGCCAGCCGGGACAGGGGTACAGATACGCAGTATTTT. Residues: CASRDRGTDTQYF.

This chain uses TRBV7-8 with TRBJ2-4; TRBD2 might be the D (5 bases). The germline V gene has CDR1 SGHVS and CDR2 FQNEAQ. Trimming pared 3 bases from V and 6 bases from J, leaving 12 bases between. The CDR3 is made up of 14 amino acids. The CDR3 spells CASSFEGIGNIQYF. The CDR3 nucleotides read TGTGCCAGCAGCTTTGAGGGAATTGGAAACATTCAGTACTTC. Full variable domain (remainder filled in from reference TRBV7-8 and TRBJ2-4): GAGVSQSPRYKVAKRGQDVALRCDPISGHVSLFWYQQALGQGPEFLTYFQNEAQLDKSGLPSDRFFAERPEGSVSTLKIQRTQQEDSAVYLCASSFEGIGNIQYFGAGTRLSVL.

This clone was seen only a few times. This chain links TRBV27 with TRBJ2-7, with 7 bases fitting TRBD2. J gave up 4 bases and V 6 bases, and 9 bases lay outside the gene matches. The CDR3 spans 14 residues. Looked up from germline, CDR1 is MNHEY and CDR2 is SMNVEV (reference sequence). Here the CDR3 DNA reads TGTGCCAGCAGCCCGGGGGAGGGAACTTACGAGCAGTACTTC. Translating it yields CASSPGEGTYEQYF.

The V call is TRBV27, the J call TRBJ1-2; a weak D match, TRBD1 (6 bases). The CDR3 is made up of 13 amino acids. Between the trimmed V and J ends, which lost 6 bases and 2 bases, there was a span of 10 bases. From germline, CDR1 is MNHEY and CDR2 SMNVEV (reference sequence). CDR3 amino acids: CASRRDRNYGYTF. The CDR3 DNA reads as TGTGCCAGCAGGAGAGACAGGAACTATGGCTACACCTTC.

CDR3 sequence: CAISSLGGASDTQYF. CDR3 coding DNA: TGTGCCATCAGTTCCCTTGGGGGGGCATCAGATACGCAGTATTTT. The chain links TRBV10-3 to TRBJ2-3; D may be TRBD2 (7 bases). V shed 5 bases and J shed 4 bases, with 16 bases lying between them. Germline V gives CDR1 ENHRY, CDR2 SYGVKD. The CDR3 has 15 residues.

The CDR3 reads CASSLGTGLSIETQYF. DNA for the CDR3: TGTGCCAGCAGCTTGGGGACAGGGCTCTCTATCGAGACCCAGTACTTC. The rearrangement links TRBV5-4 to TRBJ2-5; 8 bases map to TRBD1. Germline assignment: CDR1 SGHNT and CDR2 YYREEE (reference sequence). With V trimmed by 0 bases and J by 5 bases, 9 bases remained unmatched. This CDR3 region has 16 residues.

In this sample, this clone turned up a few times. The chain recombines TRBV19 with TRBJ1-1, with 10 bases matching TRBD1. The germline gives CDR1 LNHDA, CDR2 SQIVND (reference sequence). The CDR3 spans 14 residues. After removal of 7 bases from V and 5 bases from J, the junction contained 7 bases not matched to a gene. CDR3 protein: CASTNDRGQTEAFF. CDR3 in DNA: TGTGCCAGTACCAACGACAGGGGGCAGACTGAAGCTTTCTTT.

The V and J genes are TRBV6-5 and TRBJ1-1; TRBD1 aligns across 8 bases. The CDR3 is made up of 13 amino acids. The germline CDR1 and CDR2 sequences are MNHEY and SVGAGI. The trim removed 6 bases at V and 5 bases at J, leaving 5 bases unmatched. Here the CDR3 reads CASSGQGATEAFF. As DNA, the CDR3 is TGTGCCAGCAGCGGACAGGGTGCAACTGAAGCTTTCTTT.

The chain couples TRBV4-3 to TRBJ1-4; the match to TRBD1 covers 7 bases. The CDR3 runs to 15 residues. The V gene's germline CDR1 is LGHNA and CDR2 YSLEER. Trimming at V came to 4 bases and at J to 8 bases, leaving 10 bases not matched to a gene. The CDR3 nucleotides read TGCGCCAGCAGCCCATCGACAGGGCGGGGAGAAAAACTGTTTTTT. It specifies CASSPSTGRGEKLFF.

The chain employs TRBV4-1 and TRBJ2-6, with TRBD2 matching over 7 bases. Germline V gives CDR1 MGHRA, CDR2 YSYEKL. The ends lost 4 bases at V and 2 bases at J; junction bases unmatched: 2. The CDR3 is 15 residues long. The CDR3 DNA is TGCGCCAGCAGCCCCCGGGGGGCTGGGGCCAACGTCCTGACTTTC. Translation gives CASSPRGAGANVLTF.

The chain links TRBV19 to TRBJ2-2; 10 bases are shared with TRBD1. V shed 7 bases and J 5 bases; nucleotides not matched to a gene: 10. The germline CDR1 and CDR2 sequences are LNHDA and SQIVND (reference sequence). The CDR3 spans 16 residues. CDR3 sequence (DNA): TGTGCCAGTACCATTCAAGACAGGGGGCGAACCGGGGAGCTGTTTTTT. Translation: CASTIQDRGRTGELFF.

V gene TRBV30 combines with J gene TRBJ2-3; D not resolved. The germline V gene has CDR1 GTSNPN and CDR2 SVGIG (reference sequence). This CDR3 contains 12 residues. Trimming shortened V by 4 bases and J by 4 bases, and 9 bases separated the two germline ends. In DNA, the CDR3 is TGTGCCTGGACTAGAGGTTCAGATACGCAGTATTTT. Its protein product is CAWTRGSDTQYF.

Only one count was recorded for this clone. V and J are TRBV7-3 and TRBJ1-2; 9 bases agree with TRBD1. Germline V gene sequence: CDR1 SGHTA, CDR2 FQGTGA. The CDR3 loop spans 15 amino acids. V shed 5 bases and J 4 bases; nucleotides not matched to a gene: 8. The DNA of the CDR3 is TGTGCCAGCAGCGTGTCCGGGACAGGGCTCTATGGCTACACCTTC. Translated, it gives CASSVSGTGLYGYTF.

The chain is built from TRBV5-6 and TRBJ1-2; 12 nucleotides line up with TRBD1. This CDR3 contains 19 residues. Germline values: CDR1 SGHDT, CDR2 YYEEEE. Trimming took 5 bases from V and 1 from J; bases not matched to a gene: 15. The CDR3 DNA reads TGTGCCAGCAGTCCCCCAATCCGGGACAGGGGGCAACTTAACTATGGCTACACCTTC. This encodes CASSPPIRDRGQLNYGYTF.

This chain uses TRBV5-6 with TRBJ1-2; TRBD1 might be the D (5 bases). This CDR3 contains 16 residues. Germline-derived CDR1 and CDR2 are SGHDT and YYEEEE. V was cut by 1 base and J by 3 bases, with 16 bases left in between. CDR3 sequence: CASSLPDIPGDYGYTF. The CDR3 region has the DNA TGTGCCAGCAGCTTGCCGGACATCCCGGGGGACTATGGCTACACCTTC. The full variable domain, in which reference TRBV5-6 and TRBJ1-2 provide the parts outside the CDR3, is DAGVTQSPTHLIKTRGQQVTLRCSPKSGHDTVSWYQQALGQGPQFIFQYYEEEERQRGNFPDRFSGHQFPNYSSELNVNALLLGDSALYLCASSLPDIPGDYGYTFGSGTRLTVV.

The CDR3 DNA is TGCGCCAGCACTGACCCGGGACAGGGGAATGAAAAACTGTTTTTT. It translates to CASTDPGQGNEKLFF. The gene calls are TRBV5-1 and TRBJ1-4; 10 bases match TRBD1. V shed 6 bases and J 5 bases; nucleotides not matched to a gene: 7. This CDR3 region has 15 residues. In germline, CDR1 is SGHRS, CDR2 YFSETQ.

The chain links TRBV13 to TRBJ1-1; TRBD1 aligns across 7 bases. V trimming: 5 bases; J trimming: 6 bases; junction bases outside the gene matches: 9. CDR1 is PRHDT, CDR2 FYEKMQ, per germline (reference sequence). The CDR3 spans 14 residues. The CDR3 sequence: CASSPDRWAAEAFF. DNA of the CDR3: TGTGCCAGCAGCCCGGACAGGTGGGCTGCTGAAGCTTTCTTT.

This clone was seen once. The chain joins TRBV5-1 to TRBJ1-1; TRBD1 aligns across 7 bases. The trim removed 3 bases at V and 1 base at J, leaving 6 bases unmatched. Germline CDR1 is SGHRS and CDR2 is YFSETQ. CDR3 length: 15 residues. CDR3 in amino acids: CASSSSTGPNTEAFF. In nucleotides, the CDR3 is TGCGCCAGCAGCTCTTCGACAGGGCCGAACACTGAAGCTTTCTTT.

Comment on this clone: The sample has other DNA sequences that encode this CDR3 too. The rearrangement joins TRBV18 to TRBJ2-7, with 7 bases identical to TRBD2. The CDR3 is made up of 13 amino acids. Germline V gene sequence: CDR1 KGHSH, CDR2 LQKENI. Trimming cost V 3 bases and J 4 bases; bases outside gene matches: 3. The CDR3: CASSPPGGYEQYF. The CDR3 bases are TGTGCCAGCTCACCCCCGGGGGGTTACGAGCAGTACTTC. Complete variable domain (other parts from reference TRBV18 and TRBJ2-7): NAGVMQNPRHLVRRRGQEARLRCSPMKGHSHVYWYRQLPEEGLKFMVYLQKENIIDESGMPKERFSAEFPKEGPSILRIQQVVRGDSAAYFCASSPPGGYEQYFGPGTRLTVT.

The rearrangement uses TRBV10-3 and TRBJ2-1; the D gene is possibly TRBD2 (6 bases). This CDR3 region has 18 residues. Trimming stripped 6 bases from V and 1 base from J, with 22 bases between. The germline V gene has CDR1 ENHRY and CDR2 SYGVKD. DNA of the CDR3: TGTGCCATCAGGGTCCAGGGCGCGGGACCACTTTCCTACAATGAGCAGTTCTTC. This sequence encodes CAIRVQGAGPLSYNEQFF.